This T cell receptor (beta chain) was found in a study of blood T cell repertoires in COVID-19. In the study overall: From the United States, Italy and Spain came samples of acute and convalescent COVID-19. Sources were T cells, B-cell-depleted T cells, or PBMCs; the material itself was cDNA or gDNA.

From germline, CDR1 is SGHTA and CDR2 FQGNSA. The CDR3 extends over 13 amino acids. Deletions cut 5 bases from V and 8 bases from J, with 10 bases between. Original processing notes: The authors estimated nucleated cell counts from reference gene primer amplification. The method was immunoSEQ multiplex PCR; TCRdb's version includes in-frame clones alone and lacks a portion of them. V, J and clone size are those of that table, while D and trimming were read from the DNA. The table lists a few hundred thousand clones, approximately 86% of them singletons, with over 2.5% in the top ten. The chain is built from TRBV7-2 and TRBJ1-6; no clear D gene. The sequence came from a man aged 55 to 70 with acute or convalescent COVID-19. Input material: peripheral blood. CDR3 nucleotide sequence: TGTGCCAGCAGCCCCTCTGAGTATTCACCCCTCCACTTT. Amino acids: CASSPSEYSPLHF.